The next 8 T cell receptor beta chains were all read from a single sample in a study of T cell responses to AZD1222 COVID-19 vaccine. Here immunoSEQ multiplex PCR was the method, and the copy in TCRdb shows in-frame clones only, minus some. This table holds approximately 93,000 clones, approximately 91% found once. The sequences come from peripheral blood, collected 28 days after the second AZD1222 dose. The receptors here all came from an adult who received the AZD1222 COVID-19 vaccine.

This chain uses TRBV3-1 (or the pseudogene TRBV3-2) with TRBJ2-7; D is possibly TRBD1 (6 bases). V lost 5 bases, J lost 2 bases, and 13 bases lay in between. This CDR3 spans 14 amino acids. CDR1 and CDR2 from the germline V gene are LGHDT and YNNKEL (reference sequence). The CDR3 region is CASSSGEGTYEQYF. The CDR3 region has the DNA TGTGCCAGCAGCTCAGGGGAAGGGACCTACGAGCAGTACTTC.

The chain employs TRBV4-1 and TRBJ1-1; D uncertain. This CDR3 is built from 13 residues. CDR1 is MGHRA and CDR2 is YSYEKL in the germline V gene. Trimming shortened V by 6 bases and J by 4 bases, and 12 bases separated the two germline ends. CDR3: CASRSGSGTEAFF. The CDR3 nucleotides read TGCGCCAGCAGGTCGGGGTCGGGCACTGAAGCTTTCTTT.

The chain carries TRBV5-4 and TRBJ2-5; TRBD2 matches at 8 bases. Trimming at V came to 9 bases and at J to 3 bases, leaving 13 bases not matched to a gene. This CDR3 comprises 15 residues. Per germline, CDR1 SGHNT and CDR2 YYREEE (reference sequence). The CDR3, as DNA: TGTGCCACCACAGGTACGGGGGGGCCGGAAGAGACCCAGTACTTC. Translating gives CATTGTGGPEETQYF.

This sequence joins TRBV4-1 and TRBJ2-7; D remains ambiguous. V dropped 4 bases and J dropped 1 base, with 14 bases sitting between them. CDR3 size: 15 residues. CDR1 and CDR2 from the germline V gene are MGHRA and YSYEKL. The CDR3 here is CASSRTVDGSYEQYF. The CDR3 DNA is TGCGCCAGCAGCCGGACGGTCGATGGATCCTACGAGCAGTACTTC.

V gene TRBV2 combines with J gene TRBJ1-5; possible D gene TRBD1, 5 bases. The CDR3 has 14 residues. Germline lookup yields CDR1 SNHLY and CDR2 FYNNEI. Trimming stripped 6 bases from V and 6 bases from J, with 15 bases between. CDR3 DNA sequence: TGTGCCAGCAGGCGGGGGGGAATAGCTCAGCCCCAGCATTTT. Its translation is CASRRGGIAQPQHF.

V usage is TRBV15 and J usage is TRBJ2-3, with D possibly matching TRBD2 (5 bases). The V gene lost 3 bases and the J gene lost 1 base, with 14 bases spanning the gap. The germline V gene encodes CDR1 LNHNV and CDR2 YYDKDF (reference sequence). The CDR3 is made up of 16 amino acids. The CDR3 sequence: CATSSDEGWGTDTQYF. The CDR3 nucleotides are TGTGCCACCAGCAGTGATGAGGGCTGGGGCACAGATACGCAGTATTTT.

The chain is built from TRBV5-1 and TRBJ1-1; D remains unclear. The CDR3 spans 13 residues. CDR1 is SGHRS and CDR2 is YFSETQ in the germline V gene. V lost 3 bases and J 1 base, leaving 7 bases between the germline ends. CDR3 residues: CASSYEGNTEAFF. CDR3 DNA: TGCGCCAGCAGCTATGAGGGGAACACTGAAGCTTTCTTT.

The V gene is TRBV7-8, the J gene TRBJ1-2; 8 nucleotides align to TRBD1. V shed 5 bases and J 4 bases; nucleotides not matched to a gene: 6. Germline CDR1 reads SGHVS; CDR2 reads FQNEAQ. This CDR3 is built from 14 residues. The CDR3 region has the DNA TGTGCCAGCAGCCGAGCGGACAGGGCCTATGGCTACACCTTC. Protein product: CASSRADRAYGYTF.